This T cell receptor beta chain was documented in a study of regulatory T cells in long-lasting Graves disease. Study-wide results and limits: Patients with persistent disease shared some 3,000 public clonotypes, outpacing the approximately 970 shared by new patients. Persistent disease samples used TRBV28, TRBJ1-2 and TRBJ2-5 preferentially.

The authors built TCR beta libraries using iRepertoire HTBI primers and Arm-PCR of CDR3 regions. Via MiXCR, TCRdb re-called the multiplex PCR reads, giving one row per CDR3 protein. The sample has a few hundred thousand distinct CDR3 sequences, 20% to 25% seen once. In this sample, this clonotype turned up many times. Its target is not known. CDR1 and CDR2 (germline): SGHRS, YFSETQ. The CDR3 runs 16 residues. With 4 bases clipped from V and 7 bases from J, the junction kept 6 bases outside the gene matches. As to time point: persistent/refractory GD, antithyroid drugs over 5 years with positive TRAb. Preparation of the TCR library used RNA extracted from PBMCs. The collection involved drawing about 8.2 milliliters of peripheral blood into EDTA tubes.

This chain connects TRBV5-1 to TRBJ2-2, with 14 positions matching TRBD2. This TCR derives from a female donor with Graves disease. The specimen was peripheral blood mononuclear cells (PBMCs), collected when the disease was refractory, from a patient treated with antithyroid drugs. Written as DNA, the CDR3 is TGCGCCAGCAGCCCGGGACTAGCGGGAGACCACGGGGAGCTGTTTTTT. Its protein is CASSPGLAGDHGELFF. The complete variable domain, with remaining parts taken from reference TRBV5-1 and TRBJ2-2, reads KAGVTQTPRYLIKTRGQQVTLSCSPISGHRSVSWYQQTPGQGLQFLFEYFSETQRNKGNFPGRFSGRQFSNSRSEMNVSTLELGDSALYLCASSPGLAGDHGELFFGEGSRLTVL.